The 14 T cell receptor beta chains given below trace back to one sample, sequenced in a study of blood T cell repertoires in COVID-19. Clones were read by immunoSEQ multiplex PCR, and TCRdb kept only the in-frame ones, dropping some. The sample contains about 180,000 clones, around 90% of which appear only once. Sequenced: PBMCs or T cells enriched from blood (not recorded which). These receptors originate from a young woman who had recovered from COVID-19.

The V gene is TRBV9, the J gene TRBJ1-2, with 12 bases matching TRBD1. This CDR3 has 19 residues. Germline V gene lookup returns CDR1 SGDLS and CDR2 YYNGEE. V trimming: 7 bases; J trimming: 2 bases; junction bases outside the gene matches: 18. CDR3 protein: CASSLTLGQGAPLNYGYTF. The CDR3 nucleotides are TGTGCCAGCTCGTTGACTCTGGGACAGGGGGCGCCCCTCAACTATGGCTACACCTTC. The variable domain in full, completed from reference TRBV9 and TRBJ1-2, reads DSGVTQTPKHLITATGQRVTLRCSPRSGDLSVYWYQQSLDQGLQFLIQYYNGEERAKGNILERFSAQQFPDLHSELNLSSLELGDSALYFCASSLTLGQGAPLNYGYTFGSGTRLTVV.

This chain connects TRBV9 to TRBJ2-2; D is unresolved. Germline CDR1 reads SGDLS; CDR2 reads YYNGEE. Trimming removed 3 bases at V and 2 bases at J, with 5 bases between. This CDR3 spans 13 amino acids. CDR3 amino acids: CASSAVNTGELFF. CDR3 coding DNA: TGTGCCAGCAGCGCCGTCAACACCGGGGAGCTGTTTTTT.

This clone was recorded only once. The chain employs TRBV27 and TRBJ2-7, with 8 nucleotides matching TRBD1. Germline V gene sequence: CDR1 MNHEY, CDR2 SMNVEV (reference sequence). The CDR3 runs to 14 residues. V was clipped by 8 bases and J by 4 bases; unmatched bases: 10. The CDR3 DNA sequence: TGTGCCAGCTCTACTGGACAGGGTAGATACGAGCAGTACTTC. It encodes CASSTGQGRYEQYF.

The genes are TRBV5-1 and TRBJ1-3; a weak D match, TRBD1 (6 bases). Trimming removed 5 bases from V and 0 bases from J, with 12 bases in between. The CDR3 extends over 15 amino acids. Germline V CDR1 and CDR2: SGHRS, YFSETQ. The CDR3: CASSQGSNSGNTIYF. In DNA, the CDR3 is TGCGCCAGCAGTCAGGGGAGTAACTCTGGAAACACCATATATTTT.

The chain combines TRBV27 with TRBJ2-1; 7 positions agree with TRBD2. Looked up from germline, CDR1 is MNHEY and CDR2 is SMNVEV (reference sequence). After removal of 6 bases from V and 7 bases from J, the junction contained 3 bases not matched to a gene. The CDR3 is made up of 12 amino acids. Here the CDR3 DNA reads TGTGCCAGCAGCACCGGGGGGAATGAGCAGTTCTTC. The encoded protein is CASSTGGNEQFF.

This chain joins TRBV28 and TRBJ1-1, with D maybe TRBD1 (6 bases). The CDR3 extends over 13 amino acids. The V end was cut by 3 bases, the J end by 7 bases, with 12 bases between. In germline, CDR1 is MDHEN, CDR2 SYDVKM. The CDR3 reads CASSLGAVGEAFF. CDR3 bases: TGTGCCAGCAGTTTGGGGGCGGTTGGTGAAGCTTTCTTT.

The chain has TRBV6-5 and TRBJ2-7, with 7 bases fitting TRBD1. Germline lookup yields CDR1 MNHEY and CDR2 SVGAGI. The CDR3 length is 13 residues. J was trimmed by 7 bases and V by 5 bases; bases with no gene match: 8. As DNA, the CDR3 is TGTGCCAGCAGTAACCCGGGACAGCCAGAGCAGTACTTC. This sequence encodes CASSNPGQPEQYF.

The gene calls are TRBV5-4 and TRBJ2-7; D gene ambiguous. Between the trimmed V and J ends, which lost 4 bases and 7 bases, there was a span of 12 bases. The CDR3 has 12 residues. Germline V gene sequence: CDR1 SGHNT, CDR2 YYREEE (reference sequence). The CDR3 bases are TGTGCCAGCAGCCGGTCCTCCGAGGAGCAGTACTTC. Residues: CASSRSSEEQYF.

The rearrangement links TRBV28 to TRBJ1-2, with D possibly being TRBD1 (6 bases). The length of the CDR3 is 14 residues. V gave up 3 bases and J gave up 2 bases, with 10 bases separating them. Germline lookup yields CDR1 MDHEN and CDR2 SYDVKM. The CDR3 coding sequence is TGTGCCAGCAGTTTCGGGGGGCAGAACTATGGCTACACCTTC. It is translated as CASSFGGQNYGYTF.

The genes are TRBV27 and TRBJ1-1, with D possibly TRBD1 on 6 matching bases. Germline CDR1 and CDR2: MNHEY and SMNVEV (reference sequence). The V end lost 5 bases, the J end lost 0 bases, and 13 bases lay between the germline ends. CDR3 size: 15 residues. CDR3 amino acids: CASSPYRELNTEAFF. The CDR3 DNA reads as TGTGCCAGCAGTCCGTACAGGGAGCTGAACACTGAAGCTTTCTTT.

This chain uses TRBV28 with TRBJ1-1; no reliable D call. This CDR3 region has 15 residues. Germline loops: CDR1 MDHEN, CDR2 SYDVKM. Trimming cost V 5 bases and J 0 bases, with 13 bases left between them. Here the CDR3 DNA reads TGTGCCAGCAGTACCTTTGACGGGTTGAACACTGAAGCTTTCTTT. Amino acids: CASSTFDGLNTEAFF.

The rearrangement links TRBV28 to TRBJ1-2; TRBD1 agrees at 11 bases. V shed 5 bases and J 2 bases; nucleotides not matched to a gene: 7. This CDR3 comprises 16 residues. CDR1 and CDR2 (germline): MDHEN, SYDVKM. The CDR3 reads CASSKAGTGGNYGYTF. DNA of the CDR3: TGTGCCAGCAGTAAAGCCGGGACAGGGGGAAACTATGGCTACACCTTC.

The chain employs TRBV28 and TRBJ2-3; possible D gene TRBD2, 7 bases. Germline CDR1 is MDHEN and CDR2 is SYDVKM. The CDR3 totals 16 residues. The ends were cut back, 3 bases at V and 6 bases at J, with 19 bases in the middle. CDR3 loop: CASSFMGGAADDTQYF. Here the CDR3 DNA reads TGTGCCAGCAGTTTTATGGGGGGGGCCGCTGACGATACGCAGTATTTT. Drawing the rest from reference TRBV28 and TRBJ2-3, the complete variable domain is DVKVTQSSRYLVKRTGEKVFLECVQDMDHENMFWYRQDPGLGLRLIYFSYDVKMKEKGDIPEGYSVSREKKERFSLILESASTNQTSMYLCASSFMGGAADDTQYFGPGTRLTVL.

This rearrangement joins TRBV10-3 to TRBJ1-6; tentatively, D is TRBD1 (5 bases). V shed 10 bases and J shed 3 bases, with 10 bases lying between them. Germline CDR1 ENHRY, CDR2 SYGVKD. The CDR3 length is 13 residues. CDR3 coding DNA: TGTGCCACACAGGACGTCTATAATTCACCCCTCCACTTT. Amino acids: CATQDVYNSPLHF.